The 12 T cell receptor beta chains given below trace back to one sample, sequenced in a study of cytomegalovirus exposure and HLA in healthy donors. 60 Vbeta and 13 Jbeta primers were used in PCR. Sequencing was performed with immunoSEQ multiplex PCR; in TCRdb, only in-frame clones are kept and a portion is missing. The sample comprises about 180,000 clones, approximately 84% of which are singletons, and more than 4% rests with the top ten. Sequencing was done on a sample of PBMCs. These TCRs come from a girl between 5 and 17 years old in good health and CMV-seropositive.

The chain joins TRBV15 to TRBJ2-2; possibly TRBD1 for D (6 bases). The V end lost 0 bases, the J end lost 5 bases, and 16 bases lay between the germline ends. The CDR3 is made up of 17 amino acids. Germline V gives CDR1 LNHNV, CDR2 YYDKDF (reference sequence). The CDR3 coding sequence is TGTGCCACCAGCAGAGATATTTCACAGGGAGAGACCGGGGAGCTGTTTTTT. Protein product: CATSRDISQGETGELFF.

V is TRBV2 and J is TRBJ1-2, with TRBD1 matching 8 bases. There are 16 residues in the CDR3. The germline CDR1 and CDR2 sequences are SNHLY and FYNNEI. Germline trimming cut 0 bases from V and 4 bases from J; bases unmatched to any gene: 7. As DNA, the CDR3 is TGTGCCAGCAGTGAAGCGTTTACAGGGGGGATCTATGGCTACACCTTC. It encodes CASSEAFTGGIYGYTF.

The chain has TRBV4-1 and TRBJ2-6; the D is unclear. Trimming removed 0 bases at V and 0 bases at J, with 12 bases between. From germline, CDR1 is MGHRA and CDR2 YSYEKL. CDR3 size: 18 residues. The CDR3: CASSQDVWPLSGANVLTF. CDR3 bases: TGCGCCAGCAGCCAAGATGTTTGGCCCCTCTCTGGGGCCAACGTCCTGACTTTC.

J is TRBJ2-6 and V is TRBV27, with unresolved D. Deletions cut 6 bases from V and 2 bases from J, with 11 bases between. The CDR3 runs to 15 residues. Looked up from germline, CDR1 is MNHEY and CDR2 is SMNVEV (reference sequence). CDR3 amino acids: CASSPLEAGANVLTF. The CDR3 bases are TGTGCCAGCAGCCCCCTTGAGGCTGGGGCCAACGTCCTGACTTTC.

The chain has TRBV7-2 and TRBJ2-1, with 14 bases that match TRBD2. CDR3 length equals 16 residues. Germline-derived CDR1 and CDR2 are SGHTA and FQGNSA. Trimming removed 5 bases from V and 9 bases from J; junction bases left unmatched: 9. In DNA form, the CDR3 reads TGTGCCAGCAGCCGCGACGGGACTAGCGGGGGCGGTGAGCAGTTCTTC. It encodes CASSRDGTSGGGEQFF.

This chain links TRBV25-1 with TRBJ1-5; TRBD1 is a possible D gene (5 bases). V shed 8 bases and J shed 5 bases, with 16 bases lying between them. The germline V gene encodes CDR1 MGHDK and CDR2 SYGVNS. This CDR3 has 14 residues. The CDR3 here is CASSSGGVHQPQHF. In DNA, the CDR3 is TGTGCCAGCTCTAGCGGGGGGGTGCATCAGCCCCAGCATTTT.

The chain recombines TRBV5-1 with TRBJ1-6; the D gene is possibly TRBD1 (6 bases). This CDR3 comprises 16 residues. Germline CDR1 is SGHRS and CDR2 is YFSETQ. The ends were cut back, 7 bases at V and 9 bases at J, with 23 bases in the middle. CDR3 coding DNA: TGCGCCAGCTGCCGGGACACCCTAGGCAGTGGTTCACCCCTCCACTTT. As protein: CASCRDTLGSGSPLHF.

The chain carries TRBV7-9 and TRBJ1-2; TRBD1 aligns across 10 bases. Germline V gene data show CDR1 as SEHNR and CDR2 as FQNEAQ (reference sequence). CDR3 length equals 16 residues. With 5 bases clipped from V and 7 bases from J, the junction kept 13 bases outside the gene matches. DNA for the CDR3: TGTGCCAGCAGCAGCCGGACAGGGGGGGCCCACTCTGGCTACACCTTC. Residues: CASSSRTGGAHSGYTF.

This chain connects TRBV7-2 to TRBJ2-1; 15 bases are shared with TRBD2. From germline, CDR1 is SGHTA and CDR2 FQGNSA. The CDR3 spans 16 residues. Trimming removed 2 bases from V and 6 bases from J; junction bases left unmatched: 2. CDR3 in amino acids: CASSLQGLAGGNEQFF. The CDR3 bases are TGTGCCAGCAGCTTACAGGGACTAGCGGGGGGCAATGAGCAGTTCTTC.

The count of this clone is one. The V and J genes are TRBV2 and TRBJ1-6; D might be TRBD1 (6 bases). Trimming pared 6 bases from V and 0 bases from J, leaving 12 bases between. The CDR3 runs 16 residues. Germline lookup yields CDR1 SNHLY and CDR2 FYNNEI. CDR3 bases: TGTGCCAGCAGAGTCAGGGGTCACTCCTATAATTCACCCCTCCACTTT. Encoded protein: CASRVRGHSYNSPLHF.

The rearrangement joins TRBV5-6 to TRBJ2-7; TRBD1 agrees at 9 bases. In germline, CDR1 is SGHDT, CDR2 YYEEEE. V dropped 3 bases and J dropped 4; count of bases not matched to a gene: 5. The CDR3 has 14 residues. The CDR3 bases are TGTGCCAGCAGCTCCGGGACAGGGAGGTACGAGCAGTACTTC. This encodes CASSSGTGRYEQYF.

This chain connects TRBV2 to TRBJ1-2; 7 bases line up with TRBD1. Germline V gene lookup returns CDR1 SNHLY and CDR2 FYNNEI. The CDR3 is 13 amino acids. The trim removed 4 bases at V and 4 bases at J, leaving 3 bases unmatched. The DNA for the CDR3 is TGTGCCAGCAGTGTGGGACAGACCTATGGCTACACCTTC. Its protein is CASSVGQTYGYTF.